The clone carrying this T cell receptor (beta chain) was seen a handful of times. These data originate in a study of T cells after yellow fever vaccination. For the study at large: Fractions of limited cellularity were prepared by means of SMART-Seq v4 Ultra Low Input.

V trimming: 7 bases; J trimming: 9 bases; junction bases outside the gene matches: 12. Germline CDR1 is SEHNR and CDR2 is FQNEAQ (reference sequence). The CDR3 sequence is 15 residues long. TCRdb re-called the 5' RACE reads through MiXCR, storing one row per CDR3 protein. The repertoire holds some 400,000 distinct CDR3 sequences, with roughly 6.1% as singletons. The TCR sequence derives from a man aged 25-40 years who received the YFV17D yellow fever vaccine. The gene calls are TRBV7-9 and TRBJ2-1; 10 positions agree with TRBD2. This specimen consisted of PBMCs, obtained 5 days after the yellow fever booster vaccination. The CDR3 sequence: CASTPASGRAGEQFF. CDR3 nucleotide sequence: TGTGCCAGCACCCCCGCCAGCGGGAGGGCCGGTGAGCAGTTCTTC. The whole variable domain, remainder taken from reference TRBV7-9 and TRBJ2-1, is DTGVSQNPRHKITKRGQNVTFRCDPISEHNRLYWYRQTLGQGPEFLTYFQNEAQLEKSRLLSDRFSAERPKGSFSTLEIQRTEQGDSAMYLCASTPASGRAGEQFFGPGTRLTVL.